A selection of T cell receptor beta chains follows, all from one sample in a study of CD8 T cells in ankylosing spondylitis. A single record per CDR3 protein comes from TCRdb applying MiXCR to the 5' RACE reads. The table includes roughly 490,000 distinct CDR3 sequences, 5.3% detected once. Material: blood, either unsorted or a sorted T cell fraction (not recorded which). Receptors originate from a male donor with ankylosing spondylitis. Each CDR3 is given with its conserved first and last residue. A D gene is named only where the DNA matches it firmly. A row's size may be missing; if present it is once, few, many or a size class.

TRBV10-3	many	NA	TRBJ2-2	CAISEGPGGTGELFF	TGTGCCATCAGTGAGGGGCCCGGGGGCACCGGGGAGCTGTTTTTT
TRBV7-8	many	NA	TRBJ1-5	CASSFLRVSPWPQHF	TGTGCCAGCAGCTTTCTGAGGGTCTCGCCTTGGCCCCAGCATTTT
TRBV5-1	many	NA	TRBJ2-1	CASSRSGTTLGNEQFF	TGCGCCAGCAGCCGGAGTGGGACAACTTTGGGCAATGAGCAGTTCTTC
TRBV11-2	many	NA	TRBJ2-2	CASSFPGARSGELFF	TGTGCCAGCAGCTTTCCGGGGGCGCGATCCGGGGAGCTGTTTTTT
TRBV29-1	many	NA	TRBJ2-2	CSVFTVNTGELFF	TGCAGCGTCTTTACGGTGAACACCGGGGAGCTGTTTTTT
TRBV7-3	NA	NA	TRBJ2-7	CASSPGGHPTYEQYF	TGTGCCAGCAGCCCCGGGGGTCATCCTACCTACGAGCAGTACTTC
TRBV25-1	many	NA	TRBJ1-4	CASGGDAYGKLFF	TGTGCCAGCGGGGGGGATGCCTACGGAAAACTGTTTTTT
TRBV7-3	NA	TRBD1	TRBJ2-3	CASSVTGGIDTLYF	TGTGCCAGCAGCGTGACAGGGGGTATAGATACGCTGTATTTT
TRBV29-1	many	NA	TRBJ2-7	CSVVIDSSSYEQYF	TGCAGCGTTGTTATAGACTCAAGCTCCTACGAGCAGTACTTC
TRBV5-1	many	TRBD1	TRBJ2-7	CASSLGDSYSYEQYF	TGCGCCAGCAGCTTGGGGGACAGTTACTCCTACGAGCAGTACTTC
TRBV5-1	many	NA	TRBJ1-4	CASSWLGGQGEKLFF	TGCGCCAGCAGCTGGCTCGGGGGGCAGGGTGAAAAACTGTTTTTT
TRBV12-3/TRBV12-4	many	NA	TRBJ2-7	CASSALTAYEQYF	TGTGCCAGCAGCGCCCTCACAGCCTACGAGCAGTACTTC
TRBV6-5	few	TRBD1	TRBJ1-3	CASSWGTGVGNTIYF	TGTGCCAGCAGTTGGGGGACAGGGGTTGGAAACACCATATATTTT
TRBV10-3	NA	NA	TRBJ2-7	CAISGGGGDEQYF	TGTGCCATCAGTGGGGGAGGGGGCGACGAGCAGTACTTC
TRBV20-1	NA	TRBD2	TRBJ2-7	CSARRGEGTGVGEQYF	TGCAGTGCTCGTAGAGGGGAGGGAACCGGGGTCGGGGAGCAGTACTTC
TRBV12-3/TRBV12-4	many	NA	TRBJ2-1	CASSLAGGVDEQFF	TGTGCCAGCAGTTTAGCAGGAGGGGTCGATGAGCAGTTCTTC
TRBV20-1	many	NA	TRBJ1-5	CSAREGPSNQPQHF	TGCAGTGCTAGAGAAGGGCCTAGCAATCAGCCCCAGCATTTT
TRBV5-1	many	TRBD2	TRBJ2-1	CASSLERGTSGYNEQFF	TGCGCCAGCAGCTTGGAACGGGGGACTAGCGGTTACAATGAGCAGTTCTTC
TRBV12-3/TRBV12-4	many	NA	TRBJ1-3	CASSRGRGNTIYF	TGTGCCAGCAGCCGTGGACGCGGAAACACCATATATTTT
TRBV20-1	many	NA	TRBJ1-6	CSAVRLDSPLHF	TGCAGTGCTGTCCGACTGGATTCACCCCTCCACTTT
TRBV6-5	many	NA	TRBJ1-2	CASSYRTGYGYTF	TGTGCCAGCAGTTACAGGACCGGCTATGGCTACACCTTC
TRBV5-6	many	NA	TRBJ1-1	CASSLDLINTEAFF	TGTGCCAGCAGCTTGGACCTAATTAACACTGAAGCTTTCTTT
TRBV6-1	few	NA	TRBJ1-2	CASTPGQTGGYTF	TGTGCCAGCACCCCGGGGCAGACCGGGGGCTACACCTTC
TRBV6-2/TRBV6-3	few	NA	TRBJ1-5	CASTYRGPGGPNQPQHF	TGTGCCAGCACCTACCGTGGGCCGGGGGGCCCCAATCAGCCCCAGCATTTT
TRBV7-9	NA	TRBD2	TRBJ2-1	CASSPQSLAGTYNEQFF	TGTGCCAGCAGCCCACAATCACTAGCGGGGACCTACAATGAGCAGTTCTTC
TRBV11-2	many	NA	TRBJ2-2	CASAGLRVRTGELFF	TGTGCCAGCGCCGGGCTGAGGGTTAGGACCGGGGAGCTGTTTTTT
TRBV5-1	many	NA	TRBJ2-1	CASSLNLQGNEQFF	TGCGCCAGCAGCCTCAACTTACAGGGCAATGAGCAGTTCTTC
TRBV18	many	NA	TRBJ1-3	CASSPQQGSGNTIYF	TGTGCCAGCTCACCACAACAAGGGTCTGGAAACACCATATATTTT
TRBV5-1	many	NA	TRBJ2-7	CASSLGEGGGFYEQYF	TGCGCCAGCAGCTTGGGGGAAGGCGGAGGGTTCTACGAGCAGTACTTC
TRBV9	many	NA	TRBJ1-2	CASTAREEVHGYTF	TGTGCCAGCACGGCCAGAGAGGAGGTACATGGCTACACCTTC
TRBV20-1	many	NA	TRBJ2-5	CSASETQYF	TGCAGTGCTTCTGAGACCCAGTACTTC
TRBV20-1	NA	TRBD1	TRBJ2-7	CSARDSGGRYEQYF	TGCAGTGCTAGAGACTCAGGGGGCCGCTACGAGCAGTACTTC
TRBV20-1	few	TRBD1	TRBJ2-3	CSAMNRGEGTDTQYF	TGCAGTGCGATGAACAGGGGAGAGGGCACAGATACGCAGTATTTT
TRBV12-3/TRBV12-4	many	TRBD1	TRBJ1-2	CASRGQGRLGYTF	TGTGCCAGCAGGGGACAGGGGCGACTTGGCTACACCTTC
TRBV7-8	many	NA	TRBJ1-3	CASSPRLSGNTIYF	TGTGCCAGCAGCCCCAGACTCTCTGGAAACACCATATATTTT
TRBV7-9	NA	TRBD1	TRBJ2-1	CASAIGTADNEQFF	TGTGCCAGCGCGATAGGGACAGCTGACAATGAGCAGTTCTTC
TRBV5-6	many	NA	TRBJ1-3	CASSFLGRQYSGNTIYF	TGTGCCAGCAGCTTTTTGGGACGCCAGTACTCTGGAAACACCATATATTTT
TRBV11-2	many	TRBD2	TRBJ2-2	CASSLTSTSGRGWAGELFF	TGTGCCAGCAGCTTAACCTCTACTAGCGGGAGGGGGTGGGCCGGGGAGCTGTTTTTT
TRBV6-5	many	NA	TRBJ1-2	CASSNQVNYGYTF	TGTGCCAGCAGTAACCAGGTGAACTATGGCTACACCTTC
TRBV28	many	NA	TRBJ2-5	CASSPVLPGETQYF	TGTGCCAGCAGTCCGGTGTTACCAGGCGAGACCCAGTACTTC
TRBV7-9	many	TRBD2	TRBJ2-1	CASSRGLAGDNEQFF	TGTGCCAGCAGCCGCGGACTAGCGGGAGACAATGAGCAGTTCTTC
TRBV4-3	many	NA	TRBJ1-2	CASSQALSGFYGYTF	TGCGCCAGCAGCCAGGCCCTCAGCGGGTTCTATGGCTACACCTTC
TRBV20-1	many	NA	TRBJ2-1	CSARIPNEQFF	TGCAGTGCTAGGATCCCGAATGAGCAGTTCTTC
TRBV7-2	few	TRBD2	TRBJ2-7	CASSAWAGGPSDF	TGTGCCAGCAGCGCCTGGGCGGGAGGGCCCTCGGACTTC
TRBV5-1	many	TRBD2	TRBJ2-7	CASSVEAGGAYEQYF	TGCGCCAGCAGCGTGGAAGCGGGAGGCGCCTACGAGCAGTACTTC
TRBV20-1	few	NA	TRBJ2-1	CSAPDTESSYNEQFF	TGCAGTGCCCCTGATACGGAGAGCTCCTACAATGAGCAGTTCTTC
TRBV4-1	NA	TRBD2	TRBJ2-1	CASSPRRLAGPSSYNEQFF	TGCGCCAGCAGCCCCCGAAGACTAGCGGGCCCCAGCTCCTACAATGAGCAGTTCTTC
TRBV4-1	many	NA	TRBJ2-2	CASSQDSWQGFPRAGELFF	TGCGCCAGCAGCCAAGATTCGTGGCAGGGCTTCCCCAGGGCCGGGGAGCTGTTTTTT
TRBV7-3	many	TRBD1	TRBJ1-2	CASSPPGGAGYTF	TGTGCCAGCAGCCCCCCAGGGGGAGCTGGCTACACCTTC
TRBV11-1	many	NA	TRBJ2-2	CASSHHGQLNTGELFF	TGTGCCAGCAGCCATCACGGACAGCTGAACACCGGGGAGCTGTTTTTT
TRBV6-5	few	NA	TRBJ2-1	CASSSHFRRSINEQFF	TGTGCCAGCAGTTCTCATTTTCGTCGGAGCATCAATGAGCAGTTCTTC
TRBV20-1	many	NA	TRBJ2-1	CSAYDSGGGNEQFF	TGCAGTGCCTACGACTCGGGGGGCGGAAATGAGCAGTTCTTC
TRBV20-1	many	TRBD2	TRBJ2-3	CSASKLAGFTDTQYF	TGCAGTGCTAGCAAACTAGCGGGATTCACAGATACGCAGTATTTT
TRBV24-1	many	NA	TRBJ1-5	CATLVGHQPQHF	TGTGCCACCCTTGTCGGGCATCAGCCCCAGCATTTT
TRBV29-1	many	NA	TRBJ1-1	CSVERLRTEAFF	TGCAGCGTGGAGAGGTTAAGGACTGAAGCTTTCTTT
TRBV7-2	many	TRBD1	TRBJ2-6	CASSSGRGRSGANVLTF	TGTGCCAGCAGCTCCGGCAGGGGGCGATCAGGGGCCAACGTCCTGACTTTC
TRBV20-1	many	NA	TRBJ2-7	CSATTGHLHEQYF	TGCAGTGCCACGACAGGCCACCTCCACGAGCAGTACTTC
TRBV9	NA	NA	TRBJ2-5	CASSVDPSQETQYF	TGTGCCAGCAGCGTAGATCCTAGCCAAGAGACCCAGTACTTC
TRBV6-1	NA	TRBD1	TRBJ2-5	CASSKGTDQETQYF	TGTGCCAGCAGTAAAGGGACAGACCAAGAGACCCAGTACTTC
TRBV6-2/TRBV6-3	many	NA	TRBJ1-5	CASSYFPAGVSNQPQHF	TGTGCCAGCAGTTACTTTCCGGCCGGGGTTTCGAATCAGCCCCAGCATTTT